The clone carrying this T cell receptor (beta chain) was detected a few times. Antigen unknown. This entry comes from a study of CD8 T cells in ankylosing spondylitis. Germline V gene data show CDR1 as SEHNR and CDR2 as FQNEAQ (reference sequence). V shed 6 bases and J 5 bases; nucleotides not matched to a gene: 1. The CDR3 totals 13 residues. Quantitative 5'-RACE was performed with molecular barcodes, and it yielded the TCR beta libraries. TCRdb called the 5' RACE reads again in MiXCR, with one record for every CDR3 protein. This table holds approximately 39,000 distinct CDR3 sequences, approximately 11% found once. General observations from the study: Seemingly distinctive of ankylosing spondylitis blood was a TCR beta motif formed by eight highly homologous variants. Disease-linked clones reportedly showed significant enrichment in matched ankylosing spondylitis synovial fluid.

Source material: synovial fluid, either unsorted or a sorted T cell fraction (not recorded which). The chain combines TRBV7-9 with TRBJ2-3; 11 nucleotides match TRBD1. This receptor was taken from a male donor with ankylosing spondylitis. In DNA, the CDR3 is TGTGCCAGCAGGGGGACAGGGGGAGATACGCAGTATTTT. Amino acid sequence: CASRGTGGDTQYF.